Below, 11 T cell receptor beta chains from the same sample are listed, as sequenced in a study of a mutant IDH1 vaccine in newly diagnosed glioma. This sample's time point: baseline, week 1 (first vaccination visit). The treatment: pre-vaccination baseline after standard-of-care therapy. This table comes from immunoSEQ multiplex PCR, and its TCRdb copy is limited to in-frame clones, with some not included. The sample contains over 30,000 clones, about four fifths of which appear only once. Material: peripheral blood mononuclear cells (PBMCs), obtained from a glioma patient treated with radiotherapy, temozolomide or both. Source of these receptors: a man in his fifties or sixties with glioma. Some clones in this sample may be carry-over from other donors' samples.

The rearrangement links TRBV6-1 to TRBJ1-1, with D uncertain. Germline V gene lookup returns CDR1 MNHNS and CDR2 SASEGT. Trimming removed 1 base from V and 1 base from J, with 4 bases in between. The CDR3 is 13 residues long. CDR3: CASSEGQNTEAFF. DNA of the CDR3: TGTGCCAGCAGTGAAGGACAGAACACTGAAGCTTTCTTT.

This chain connects TRBV2 to TRBJ1-2; 7 bases align to TRBD1. Germline assignment: CDR1 SNHLY and CDR2 FYNNEI. Losses at the gene ends were 7 bases for V and 3 bases for J; bases not matched to a gene: 5. CDR3 length: 13 amino acids. DNA for the CDR3: TGTGCCAGCAAGGGGGCACCGGACTATGGCTACACCTTC. Amino acid sequence: CASKGAPDYGYTF.

This chain uses TRBV14 with TRBJ2-5, with D unresolved. The length of the CDR3 is 16 residues. CDR1 is SGHDN and CDR2 is FVKESK in the germline V gene. Trimming removed 4 bases at V and 2 bases at J, with 17 bases between. Here the CDR3 DNA reads TGTGCCAGCAGCCTTCCCCGGCAGGCAGGTCAAGAGACCCAGTACTTC. Its translation is CASSLPRQAGQETQYF.

The rearrangement links TRBV5-1 to TRBJ2-4; D is unresolved. Trimming took off 3 bases at V and 1 base at J, with 5 bases between the two ends. CDR3 length: 13 amino acids. The germline CDR1 and CDR2 sequences are SGHRS and YFSETQ. The CDR3 loop is CASSSQAKNIQYF. The CDR3 DNA reads TGCGCCAGCAGCTCACAGGCCAAAAACATTCAGTACTTC.

The rearrangement links TRBV18 to TRBJ2-7; D is unclear. Trimming removed 4 bases from V and 4 bases from J, with 8 bases in between. The germline CDR1 and CDR2 sequences are KGHSH and LQKENI. CDR3 size: 12 residues. The CDR3 sequence is CASSLTSYEQYF. The DNA for the CDR3 is TGTGCCAGCTCACTGACAAGTTACGAGCAGTACTTC.

The chain is built from TRBV2 and TRBJ2-5; 7 nucleotides line up with TRBD2. CDR3 length: 16 amino acids. Germline trimming cut 8 bases from V and 5 bases from J; bases unmatched to any gene: 17. Germline loops: CDR1 SNHLY, CDR2 FYNNEI. In DNA form, the CDR3 reads TGTGCCAGCTCCCCCGAGAGACTAGCCGGCCAGGAGACCCAGTACTTC. Protein: CASSPERLAGQETQYF. Full variable domain (rest looked up from reference TRBV2 and TRBJ2-5): EPEVTQTPSHQVTQMGQEVILRCVPISNHLYFYWYRQILGQKVEFLVSFYNNEISEKSEIFDDQFSVERPDGSNFTLKIRSTKLEDSAMYFCASSPERLAGQETQYFGPGTRLLVL.

Notes on this clone: Other nucleotide sequences in the sample specify the same CDR3. The gene calls are TRBV20-1 and TRBJ2-1, with a tentative D call TRBD2 (5 bases). Germline CDR1 is DFQATT and CDR2 is SNEGSKA (reference sequence). CDR3 length: 11 residues. The ends were cut back, 3 bases at V and 7 bases at J, with 7 bases in the middle. DNA for the CDR3: TGCAGTGCTAGGCGGGTTAATGAGCAGTTCTTC. Residues: CSARRVNEQFF.

The rearrangement links TRBV6-1 to TRBJ1-2; D is perhaps TRBD1 (5 bases). V lost 3 bases and J lost 4, with 9 bases in between. CDR3 length: 13 amino acids. In germline, CDR1 is MNHNS, CDR2 SASEGT. The CDR3 spells CASSEGHFYGYTF. DNA for the CDR3: TGTGCCAGCAGTGAGGGGCATTTCTATGGCTACACCTTC.

The gene calls are TRBV2 and TRBJ2-7; weak D call: TRBD1 (6 bases). CDR3 length: 13 amino acids. CDR1 and CDR2 from the germline V gene are SNHLY and FYNNEI. The germline V and J ends were trimmed by 4 bases and 5 bases, with 12 bases remaining between them. The CDR3 reads CASSVQGVNEQYF. The CDR3 bases are TGTGCCAGCAGTGTACAGGGCGTCAACGAGCAGTACTTC. Together with reference TRBV2 and TRBJ2-7, the CDR3 gives the full variable domain: EPEVTQTPSHQVTQMGQEVILRCVPISNHLYFYWYRQILGQKVEFLVSFYNNEISEKSEIFDDQFSVERPDGSNFTLKIRSTKLEDSAMYFCASSVQGVNEQYFGPGTRLTVT.

The V gene is TRBV29-1, the J gene TRBJ1-2; D ambiguous. V was cut by 5 bases and J by 8 bases, with 9 bases left in between. This CDR3 spans 10 amino acids. The germline V gene has CDR1 SQVTM and CDR2 ANQGSEA. Written as DNA, the CDR3 is TGCAGCGTTTATGGGCTCGGCTACACCTTC. Its translation is CSVYGLGYTF.

The chain is built from TRBV6-5 and TRBJ1-2; 7 nucleotides agree with TRBD1. From germline, CDR1 is MNHEY and CDR2 SVGAGI. V shed 4 bases, J shed 3 bases, and the junction held 11 bases outside the gene matches. The CDR3 length is 16 residues. DNA of the CDR3: TGTGCCAGCAGTTCGATTTCGAGGACAGGCCACTATGGCTACACCTTC. This translates into CASSSISRTGHYGYTF.